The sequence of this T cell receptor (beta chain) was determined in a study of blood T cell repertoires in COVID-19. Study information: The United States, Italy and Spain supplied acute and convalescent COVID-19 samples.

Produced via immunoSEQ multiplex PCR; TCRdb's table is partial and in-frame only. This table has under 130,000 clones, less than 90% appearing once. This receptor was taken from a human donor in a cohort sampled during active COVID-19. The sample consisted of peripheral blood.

The CDR3 DNA is TGTGCCAGCAGTGAATTATTTCCGGGGGAGACGGAAGAGACCCAGTACTTC. It is translated as CASSELFPGETEETQYF. The chain links TRBV25-1 to TRBJ2-5, with D possibly being TRBD2 (6 bases). This CDR3 is 17 amino acids long. Germline V gene lookup returns CDR1 MGHDK and CDR2 SYGVNS. V dropped 1 base and J dropped 3 bases, with 18 bases sitting between them.